This TCR beta chain was profiled in a study of patients and donors after allogeneic stem cell transplantation. This clonotype was detected a few times. The CDR3 sequence is 14 residues long. V shed 9 bases, J shed 8 bases, and the junction held 8 bases outside the gene matches. Germline assignment: CDR1 SNHLY and CDR2 FYNNEI. TCRdb reprocessed the RT-PCR reads via MiXCR and lists one record per CDR3 protein. The sample contains 900,000 to 1,000,000 distinct CDR3 sequences, 18% of which appear only once. The genes are TRBV2 and TRBJ2-1, with 12 bases that match TRBD1. The clonotype originates from a human donor who was either an allogeneic HSCT recipient or a stem cell or donor lymphocyte infusion donor (not recorded which). It is not recorded whose cells these are; they may come from a transplant donor. Material for sequencing was blood, either unsorted or a sorted T cell fraction (not recorded which). For the CDR3, the DNA is TGTGCCAGATCCGGGACAGGGGGCCTCGATGAGCAGTTCTTC. Translation: CARSGTGGLDEQFF.